What follows are 7 T cell receptor beta chains derived from one specimen sequenced in a study of T cell changes during pregnancy in multiple sclerosis. Only in-frame clones appear in the TCRdb table, and some are missing; sequencing was by immunoSEQ multiplex PCR. The repertoire holds about 98,000 clones, around 90% seen once, with roughly 2.3% in the top ten. The specimen was peripheral blood, collected after pregnancy. Receptors originate from a female donor in good health, enrolled as a control in a pregnancy study.

The chain couples TRBV13 to TRBJ1-1; 8 bases agree with TRBD1. Per the germline V gene, CDR1 is PRHDT and CDR2 is FYEKMQ (reference sequence). CDR3 length equals 15 residues. With V trimmed by 5 bases and J by 1 base, 6 bases remained unmatched. CDR3 bases: TGTGCCAGCAGCGCGAGTGGACAGGGGAACACTGAAGCTTTCTTT. Amino acid sequence: CASSASGQGNTEAFF.

The rearrangement uses TRBV28 and TRBJ1-4, with D perhaps matching TRBD1 (6 bases). This CDR3 comprises 14 residues. Germline-derived CDR1 and CDR2 are MDHEN and SYDVKM. Trimming pared 7 bases from V and 7 bases from J, leaving 16 bases between. The CDR3 nucleotides are TGTGCCAGCAACCCGGGACATTTTGTTGAAAAACTGTTTTTT. Its protein is CASNPGHFVEKLFF.

The chain combines TRBV13 with TRBJ2-7, with TRBD1 matching 7 bases. The CDR3 spans 13 residues. The germline V gene encodes CDR1 PRHDT and CDR2 FYEKMQ (reference sequence). With V trimmed by 5 bases and J by 6 bases, 7 bases remained unmatched. The CDR3 DNA is TGTGCCAGCAGCCAGACAGGGTTAAGCGAGCAGTACTTC. Translated: CASSQTGLSEQYF.

The chain employs TRBV30 and TRBJ1-5; D may be TRBD1 (5 bases). Germline V gene data show CDR1 as GTSNPN and CDR2 as SVGIG (reference sequence). Trimming cost V 0 bases and J 0 bases, with 12 bases left between them. CDR3 length: 16 residues. The CDR3 DNA follows: TGTGCCTGGAGTGTACAAGGCAGGGATAGCAATCAGCCCCAGCATTTT. It translates to CAWSVQGRDSNQPQHF.

The chain combines TRBV27 with TRBJ2-7; a possible D gene is TRBD2 (5 bases). The CDR3 totals 14 residues. Trimming stripped 3 bases from V and 6 bases from J, with 15 bases between. Germline CDR1 MNHEY, CDR2 SMNVEV (reference sequence). CDR3 coding DNA: TGTGCCAGCAGTTTTGGCCAGAGGGTAGGCGAGCAGTACTTC. Amino acids: CASSFGQRVGEQYF.

On this clone itself: One end of the junction fails to match germline, which may point to a read error. The CDR3 loop reads CASRLDGSSYNEQFF. The CDR3 nucleotides are TGTGCCAGCAGGTTGGACGGGAGCTCCTACAATGAGCAGTTCTTC. This sequence joins TRBV5-5 and TRBJ2-1, with a possible D match to TRBD2 (6 bases). Germline CDR1 SGHKS, CDR2 YYEKEE (reference sequence). The CDR3 length is 15 residues.

A single count supports this clone. The V gene is TRBV6-1, the J gene TRBJ2-7; TRBD1 agrees at 8 bases. CDR3 length: 14 residues. Germline assignment: CDR1 MNHNS and CDR2 SASEGT. V lost 2 bases to trimming and J lost 2 bases; unmatched junction nucleotides: 2. The CDR3 loop reads CASSEKGQAYEQYF. The CDR3 DNA follows: TGTGCCAGCAGTGAAAAGGGACAGGCCTACGAGCAGTACTTC.